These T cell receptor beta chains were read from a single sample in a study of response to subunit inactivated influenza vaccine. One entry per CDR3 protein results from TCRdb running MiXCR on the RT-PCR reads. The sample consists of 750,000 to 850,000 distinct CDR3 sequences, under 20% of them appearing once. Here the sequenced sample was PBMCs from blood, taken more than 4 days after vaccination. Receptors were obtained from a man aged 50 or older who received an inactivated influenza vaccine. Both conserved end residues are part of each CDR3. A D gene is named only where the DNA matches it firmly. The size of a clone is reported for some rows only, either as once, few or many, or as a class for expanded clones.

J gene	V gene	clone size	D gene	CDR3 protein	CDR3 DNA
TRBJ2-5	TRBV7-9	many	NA	CASSLDWGQETQYF	TGTGCCAGCAGCTTAGACTGGGGACAAGAGACCCAGTACTTC
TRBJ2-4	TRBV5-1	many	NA	CASSLRITSGKGSAKNIQYF	TGCGCCAGCAGCTTGCGTATTACGTCCGGGAAGGGATCAGCCAAAAACATTCAGTACTTC
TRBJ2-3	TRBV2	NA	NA	CASSAHPTDTQYF	TGTGCCAGCAGTGCCCATCCCACAGATACGCAGTATTTT
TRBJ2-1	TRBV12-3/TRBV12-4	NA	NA	CASTQEDAREFF	TGTGCCAGCACCCAAGAGGACGCTCGGGAGTTCTTC
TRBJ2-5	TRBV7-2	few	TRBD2	CASSSTYSGGVETQYF	TGTGCCAGCAGCTCGACCTATAGCGGGGGGGTGGAGACCCAGTACTTC
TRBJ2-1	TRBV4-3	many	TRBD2	CASSQVAGSSYNEQFF	TGCGCCAGCAGCCAGGTAGCGGGAAGCTCCTACAATGAGCAGTTCTTC
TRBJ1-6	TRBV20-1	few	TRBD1	CSARGQGTLDSPLHF	TGCAGTGCTCGTGGACAGGGCACATTGGATTCACCCCTCCACTTT
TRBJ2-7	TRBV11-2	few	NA	CASSLDTAESSYEQYF	TGTGCCAGCAGCTTAGATACGGCGGAGAGCTCCTACGAGCAGTACTTC
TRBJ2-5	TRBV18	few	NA	CASSPRVTQETQYF	TGTGCCAGCTCACCAAGGGTGACCCAAGAGACCCAGTACTTC
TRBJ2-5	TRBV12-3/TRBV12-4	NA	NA	CASSPRGWGGPETQYF	TGTGCCAGCAGTCCCCGGGGCTGGGGGGGCCCAGAGACCCAGTACTTC
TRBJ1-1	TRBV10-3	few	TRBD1	CAISEPTGTGEAFF	TGTGCCATCAGTGAGCCGACCGGGACAGGCGAAGCTTTCTTT
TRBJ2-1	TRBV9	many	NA	CASSARGGNEQFF	TGTGCCAGCAGCGCCAGGGGTGGCAATGAGCAGTTCTTC
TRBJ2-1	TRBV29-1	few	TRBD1	CSVETVDRLVDEQFF	TGCAGCGTTGAAACAGTGGACAGGTTAGTCGATGAGCAGTTCTTC
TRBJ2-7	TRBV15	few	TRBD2	CATSRDTPRGDEQYF	TGTGCCACCAGCAGAGATACCCCACGGGGGGACGAGCAGTACTTC